This note documents a single T cell receptor (beta chain) sequence. Antigen: not known. This record comes from a study of cytomegalovirus exposure and HLA in healthy donors. Study outcomes and limitations: Later work found most CMV-associated TCR beta chains apparently HLA-restricted. Reported findings show TCR beta sequences accurately forecast HLA-A and HLA-B alleles in most subjects.

This PCR relied on a set of 60 Vbeta primers and 13 Jbeta primers. TCRdb keeps only in-frame clones here, not all; method: immunoSEQ multiplex PCR. The table records fewer than 200,000 clones, about four fifths of them present only once. Sequences were obtained from PBMCs. The clonotype comes from a male donor in good health and CMV-seronegative.

The CDR3 sequence: CASSEGGSDYGYTF. The CDR3, as DNA: TGTGCCAGCAGTGAAGGAGGCAGCGACTATGGCTACACCTTC. J is TRBJ1-2 and V is TRBV6-1; D gene uncertain. V was pared by 1 base and J by 3 bases, with 9 bases between. This CDR3 comprises 14 residues. The germline gives CDR1 MNHNS, CDR2 SASEGT.